This T cell receptor beta chain was sequenced for a study of graft-versus-host responses after intestinal transplantation. The overall study: All recipients got anti-thymocyte globulin induction, then tacrolimus and steroids for three to four years.

Comment on this clone: Its antigen is not known.

Produced via immunoSEQ multiplex PCR; TCRdb's table is partial and in-frame only. The sample yields roughly 75,000 clones, 75% to 95% seen once. General study findings and limits: GvH clone levels peaked in circulation, and this peak was associated with early post-transplant HvG declines. Allograft graft-versus-host to host-versus-graft clonal ratios ran high in patients with graft-donor T cell macrochimerism.

V was pared by 4 bases and J by 3 bases, with 15 bases of the junction left unmatched. CDR1 is MNHEY, CDR2 SMNVEV, per germline (reference sequence). The CDR3 length is 19 residues. The input for sequencing was unstimulated CD4+ T cells sorted from spleen or lymph node cells, taken before intestinal transplant. The TCR comes from a human donor who received an intestinal transplant. This chain connects TRBV27 to TRBJ2-1, with TRBD2 identical over 10 bases. The CDR3 region is CASSSGVRTSGVLYNEQFF. CDR3 DNA sequence: TGTGCCAGCAGTTCAGGGGTCCGAACTAGCGGGGTCCTCTACAATGAGCAGTTCTTC.